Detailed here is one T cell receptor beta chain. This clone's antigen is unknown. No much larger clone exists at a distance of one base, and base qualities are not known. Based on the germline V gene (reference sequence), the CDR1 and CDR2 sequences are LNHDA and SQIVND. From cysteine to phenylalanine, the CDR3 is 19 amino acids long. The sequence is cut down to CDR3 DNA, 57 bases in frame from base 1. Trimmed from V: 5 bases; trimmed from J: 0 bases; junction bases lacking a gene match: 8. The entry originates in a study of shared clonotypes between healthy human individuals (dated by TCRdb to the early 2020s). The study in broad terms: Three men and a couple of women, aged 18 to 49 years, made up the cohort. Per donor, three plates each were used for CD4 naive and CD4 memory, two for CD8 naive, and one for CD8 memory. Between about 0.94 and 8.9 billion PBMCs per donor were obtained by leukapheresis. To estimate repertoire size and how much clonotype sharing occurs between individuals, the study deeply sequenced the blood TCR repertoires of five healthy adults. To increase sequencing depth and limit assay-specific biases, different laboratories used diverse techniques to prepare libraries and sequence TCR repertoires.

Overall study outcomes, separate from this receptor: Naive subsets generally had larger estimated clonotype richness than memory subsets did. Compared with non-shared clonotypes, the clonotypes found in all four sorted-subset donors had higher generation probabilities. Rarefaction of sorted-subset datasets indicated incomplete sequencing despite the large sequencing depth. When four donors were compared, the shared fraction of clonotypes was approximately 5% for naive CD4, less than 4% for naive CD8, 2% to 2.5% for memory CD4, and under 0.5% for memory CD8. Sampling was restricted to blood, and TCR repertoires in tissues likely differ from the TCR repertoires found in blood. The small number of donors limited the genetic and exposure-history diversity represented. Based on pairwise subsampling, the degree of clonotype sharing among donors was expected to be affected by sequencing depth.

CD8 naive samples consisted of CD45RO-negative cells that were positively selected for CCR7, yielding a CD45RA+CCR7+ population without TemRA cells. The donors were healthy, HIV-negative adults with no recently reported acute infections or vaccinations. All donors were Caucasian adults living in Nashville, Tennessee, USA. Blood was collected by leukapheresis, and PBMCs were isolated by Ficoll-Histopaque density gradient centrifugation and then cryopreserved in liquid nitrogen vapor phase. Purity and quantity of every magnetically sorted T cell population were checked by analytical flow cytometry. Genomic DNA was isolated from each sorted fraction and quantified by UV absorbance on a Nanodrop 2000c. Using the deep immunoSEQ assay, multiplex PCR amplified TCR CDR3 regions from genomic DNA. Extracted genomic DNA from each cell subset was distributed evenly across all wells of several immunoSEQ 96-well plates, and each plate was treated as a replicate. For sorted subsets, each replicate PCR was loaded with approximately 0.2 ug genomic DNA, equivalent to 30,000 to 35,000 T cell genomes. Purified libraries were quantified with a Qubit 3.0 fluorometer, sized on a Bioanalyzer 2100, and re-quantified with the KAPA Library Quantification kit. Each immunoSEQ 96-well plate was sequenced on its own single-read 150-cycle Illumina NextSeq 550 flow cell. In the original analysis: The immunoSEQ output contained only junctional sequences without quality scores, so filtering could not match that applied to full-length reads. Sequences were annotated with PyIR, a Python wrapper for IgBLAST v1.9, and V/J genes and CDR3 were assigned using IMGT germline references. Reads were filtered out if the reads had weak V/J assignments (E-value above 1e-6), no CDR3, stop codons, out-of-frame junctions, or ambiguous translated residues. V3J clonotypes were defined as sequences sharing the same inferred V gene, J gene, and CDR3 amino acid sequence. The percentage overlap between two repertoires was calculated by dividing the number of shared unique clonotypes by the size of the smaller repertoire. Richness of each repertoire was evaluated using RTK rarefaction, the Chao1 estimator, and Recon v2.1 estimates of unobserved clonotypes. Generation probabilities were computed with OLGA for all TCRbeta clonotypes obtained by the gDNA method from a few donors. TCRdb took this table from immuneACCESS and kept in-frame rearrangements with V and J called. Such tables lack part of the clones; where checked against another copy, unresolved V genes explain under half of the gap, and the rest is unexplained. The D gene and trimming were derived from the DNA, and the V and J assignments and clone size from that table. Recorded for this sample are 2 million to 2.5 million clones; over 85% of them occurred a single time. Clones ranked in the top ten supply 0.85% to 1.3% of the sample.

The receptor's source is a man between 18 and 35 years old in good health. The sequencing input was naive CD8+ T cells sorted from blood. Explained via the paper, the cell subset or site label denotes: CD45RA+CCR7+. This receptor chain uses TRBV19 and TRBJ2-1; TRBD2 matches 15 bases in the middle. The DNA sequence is TGTGCCAGTAGTCACTTTGGACTAGCGGGAGGGGACTCCTACAATGAGCAGTTCTTC. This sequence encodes CASSHFGLAGGDSYNEQFF.